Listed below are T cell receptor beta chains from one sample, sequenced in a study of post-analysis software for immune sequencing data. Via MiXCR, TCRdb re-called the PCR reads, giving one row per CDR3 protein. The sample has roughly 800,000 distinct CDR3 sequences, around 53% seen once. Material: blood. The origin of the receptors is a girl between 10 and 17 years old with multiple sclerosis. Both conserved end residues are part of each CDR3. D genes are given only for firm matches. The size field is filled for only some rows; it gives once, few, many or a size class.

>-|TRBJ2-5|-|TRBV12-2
TGTGCAAGTCGCCTGACCGACTGGTACCAAGAGACCCAGTACTTC
CASRLTDWYQETQYF
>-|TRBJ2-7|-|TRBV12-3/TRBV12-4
TGTGCCAGCAGACGCGGGGCCTACGAGCAGTACTTC
CASRRGAYEQYF
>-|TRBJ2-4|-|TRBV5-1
TGCGCCAGCAGCTCTTACCGGGCCAAAAACATTCAGTACTTC
CASSSYRAKNIQYF
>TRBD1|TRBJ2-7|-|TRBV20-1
TGCAGTGCCCCCGTCCCGGGACAGGGCTACGAGCAGTACTTC
CSAPVPGQGYEQYF
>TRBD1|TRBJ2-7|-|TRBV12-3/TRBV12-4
TGTGCCAGCAGGCACTCCCGGGACAGGGTGCCCTACGAGCAGTACTTC
CASRHSRDRVPYEQYF
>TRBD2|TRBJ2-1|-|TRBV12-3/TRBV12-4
TGTGCCAGCAGCCCCGCGGGAGCCCTTTACAATGAGCAGTTCTTC
CASSPAGALYNEQFF
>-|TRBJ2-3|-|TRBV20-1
TGCAGTGCCACAGCTACCGCGGGACAGCTAGATACGCAGTATTTT
CSATATAGQLDTQYF
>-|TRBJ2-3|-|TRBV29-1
TGCAGCGTCGACCTAAACACTGCGGATACGCAGTATTTT
CSVDLNTADTQYF
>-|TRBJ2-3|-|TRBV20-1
TGCAGTGCTATTTACCGGGTTACAGATACGCAGTATTTT
CSAIYRVTDTQYF
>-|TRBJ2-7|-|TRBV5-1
TGCGCCAGCAGCCCGAACTACGAGGGGGCCTACGAGCAGTACTTC
CASSPNYEGAYEQYF
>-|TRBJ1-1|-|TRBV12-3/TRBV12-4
TGTGCCAGCAGTTTAATGGGGAGTTGGGCCACTGAAGCTTTCTTT
CASSLMGSWATEAFF
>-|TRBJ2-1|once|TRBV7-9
TGTGCCAGCAGCCACAAAACAGGGCTCACCTACAATGAGCAGTTCTTC
CASSHKTGLTYNEQFF
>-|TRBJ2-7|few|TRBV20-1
TGCAGTGCTGCTCAGAGACAAGGCTCCTACGAGCAGTACTTC
CSAAQRQGSYEQYF
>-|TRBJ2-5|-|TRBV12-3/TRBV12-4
TGTGCCAGCAGTCCCGGGAGAGGGACAGAGACCCAGTACTTC
CASSPGRGTETQYF
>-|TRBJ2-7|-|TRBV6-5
TGTGCCAGCAGACGAGGGATACTCTCCTACGAGCAGTACTTC
CASRRGILSYEQYF
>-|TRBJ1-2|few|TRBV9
TGTGCCAGCAGCCCACTGGAAGGCTACACCTTC
CASSPLEGYTF
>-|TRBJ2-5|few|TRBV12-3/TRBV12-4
TGTGCCAGCAGTTTAGGGCCGGGCGGGGATCAGACCCAGTACTTC
CASSLGPGGDQTQYF
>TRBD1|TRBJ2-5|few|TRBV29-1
TGCAGCGTTGAGGATCCGGACAGGGGAGGACAGACCCAGTACTTC
CSVEDPDRGGQTQYF
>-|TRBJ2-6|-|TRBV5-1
TGCGCCAGCAGCGACGGGGCAGGGCGCTCTGGGGCCAACGTCCGGACTTTC
CASSDGAGRSGANVRTF
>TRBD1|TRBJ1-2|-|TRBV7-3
TGTGCCAGCAGCTTAACGAGGACAGGGCGTTTATATGGCTACACCTTC
CASSLTRTGRLYGYTF
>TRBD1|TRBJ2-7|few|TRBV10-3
TGTGCCATCAGCTCCGGGACAGGGCAATACGAGCAGTACTTC
CAISSGTGQYEQYF
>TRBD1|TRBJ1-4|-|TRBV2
TGTGCCAGCAGTGGGGACAGGGTTGAAAAACTGTTTTTT
CASSGDRVEKLFF
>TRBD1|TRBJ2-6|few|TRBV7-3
TGTGCCAGCAGCCAACAGGGGGCGACTGGGGCCAACGTCCTGACTTTC
CASSQQGATGANVLTF
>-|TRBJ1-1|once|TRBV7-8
TGTGCCAGCAGCTTGGTCCTTTCGAGGGGTTACTCTGAAGCTTTCTTT
CASSLVLSRGYSEAFF
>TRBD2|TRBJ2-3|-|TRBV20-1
TGCAGTGCTAGAGATCGGCTAGCGGGGGGTTACACAGATACGCAGTATTTT
CSARDRLAGGYTDTQYF
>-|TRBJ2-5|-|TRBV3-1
TGTGCCACCTCGCAGGTAAATCAAGAGACCCAGTACTTC
CATSQVNQETQYF
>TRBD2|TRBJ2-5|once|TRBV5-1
TGCGCCAGCGGACCGGGACTAGCCACCCAAGAGACCCAGTACTTC
CASGPGLATQETQYF
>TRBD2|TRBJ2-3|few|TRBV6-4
TGTGCCAGCAGTGAAGGGCGGGGGGCTGCCACAGATACGCAGTATTTT
CASSEGRGAATDTQYF
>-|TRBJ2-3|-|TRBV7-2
TGTGCCAGCAGCTTAGAACTCCTCACAGATACGCAGTATTTT
CASSLELLTDTQYF
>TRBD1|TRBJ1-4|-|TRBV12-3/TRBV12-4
TGTGCCAGCAGCCCGGACAGGGATCATGAAAAACTGTTTTTT
CASSPDRDHEKLFF
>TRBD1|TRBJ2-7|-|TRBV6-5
TGTGCCAGCAGACCCTCAACAGGGGCCTACGAGCAGTACTTC
CASRPSTGAYEQYF
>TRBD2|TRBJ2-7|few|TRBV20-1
TGCAGTGCTGGATCGACTAGCGGGATAATGAGCGAGCAGTACTTC
CSAGSTSGIMSEQYF
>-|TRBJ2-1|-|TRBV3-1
TGTGCCAGCAGCCAAGGGCGGAAGGATGAGCAGTTCTTC
CASSQGRKDEQFF
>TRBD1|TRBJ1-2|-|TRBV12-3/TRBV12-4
TGTGCCAGCAGTTTAGGGTCAGGGGGCCGCTATGGCTACACCTTC
CASSLGSGGRYGYTF
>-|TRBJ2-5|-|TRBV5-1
TGCGCCAGCAGCTTGTTTATACCCGGAAGGGAAACCCAGTACTTC
CASSLFIPGRETQYF
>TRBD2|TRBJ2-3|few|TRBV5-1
TGCGCCAGCAGACTAGCGGGAAGGTCAGATACGCAGTATTTT
CASRLAGRSDTQYF
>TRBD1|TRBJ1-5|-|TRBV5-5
TGTGCCAGCCCGGGGGAAGACAGGGAGGGTTGCCAGCCCCAGCATTTT
CASPGEDREGCQPQHF
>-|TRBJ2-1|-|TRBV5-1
TGCGCCAGCAGTCCTGGGGGGATTTCCTACAATGAGCAGTTCTTC
CASSPGGISYNEQFF
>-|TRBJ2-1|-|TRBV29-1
TGCAGCGTTGAAGCATCTCCAGGAAGGTACAATGAGCAGTTCTTC
CSVEASPGRYNEQFF
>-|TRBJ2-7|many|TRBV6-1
TGTGCCAGCGGAGGATGGCGGGGCGGCGAGCAGTACTTC
CASGGWRGGEQYF
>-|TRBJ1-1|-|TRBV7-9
TGTGCCAGCAGCTTAGCGGGACCAACAGGGAGGGACACTGAAGCTTTCTTT
CASSLAGPTGRDTEAFF
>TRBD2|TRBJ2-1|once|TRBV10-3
TGTGCCATCAGTGAGGGACTAGCGGGGGGGCTCAATGAGCAGTTCTTC
CAISEGLAGGLNEQFF
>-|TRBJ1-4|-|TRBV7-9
TGTGCCAGCAGCCCCACGTCTAATGAAAAACTGTTTTTT
CASSPTSNEKLFF
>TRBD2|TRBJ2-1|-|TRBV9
TGTGCCAGCAGCGAACTAGCGGACTCCTACAATGAGCAGTTCTTC
CASSELADSYNEQFF
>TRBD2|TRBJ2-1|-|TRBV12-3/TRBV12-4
TGTGCCAGCAGTGGTACCGGGACTAGCGGTTCCTACAATGAGCAGTTCTTC
CASSGTGTSGSYNEQFF